The 25 T cell receptor beta chains below come from one sample, sequenced in a study of T cell responses to AZD1222 COVID-19 vaccine. Assay: immunoSEQ multiplex PCR; the TCRdb copy retains only in-frame clones and omits some. The data hold around 190,000 clones, with about 90% observed a single time. The starting material was peripheral blood, obtained 28 days after the second AZD1222 dose. Every receptor here comes from an adult who received the AZD1222 COVID-19 vaccine.

The chain is built from TRBV9 and TRBJ2-7, with D tentatively TRBD1 (6 bases). The CDR3 totals 14 residues. V was clipped by 0 bases and J by 5 bases, with 12 bases between them. Germline CDR1 SGDLS, CDR2 YYNGEE. The chain's CDR3 is CASSVGAGADEQYF. CDR3 nucleotide sequence: TGTGCCAGCAGCGTAGGGGCAGGGGCCGACGAGCAGTACTTC.

Concerning this clone itself: The junction and the germline gene differ at one end; a read error may be behind it. The CDR3 region has the DNA TGTGCCAGCAGTTCTCTAGGACCCGGGACAAGTGGCTACACCTTT. Translation gives CASSSLGPGTSGYTF. The V and J genes are TRBV6-2 or TRBV6-3 and TRBJ1-2, with a weak D call TRBD1 (6 bases). Germline values: CDR1 MNHEY, CDR2 SVGEGT. This CDR3 has 15 amino acids.

The chain combines TRBV7-8 with TRBJ2-5, with D perhaps matching TRBD2 (6 bases). There are 15 residues in the CDR3. Germline V CDR1 and CDR2: SGHVS, FQNEAQ. V was clipped by 1 base and J by 5 bases, with 14 bases between them. The CDR3 sequence: CASSLDRRGRETQYF. DNA for the CDR3: TGTGCCAGCAGCTTAGATCGGCGGGGTCGGGAGACCCAGTACTTC.

There are a few counts of this clone. The gene calls are TRBV5-1 and TRBJ1-2, with D perhaps matching TRBD1 (5 bases). V was cut by 4 bases and J by 8 bases, with 18 bases left in between. The germline V gene has CDR1 SGHRS and CDR2 YFSETQ. The CDR3 has 14 residues. CDR3 residues: CASSPSPGSEGYTF. The CDR3 DNA is TGCGCCAGCAGCCCGAGCCCAGGGTCTGAGGGCTACACCTTC.

The chain joins TRBV3-1 (or the pseudogene TRBV3-2) to TRBJ1-1, with 9 bases identical to TRBD1. The CDR3 is made up of 15 amino acids. Germline-derived CDR1 and CDR2 are LGHDT and YNNKEL (reference sequence). V shed 7 bases and J 5 bases; nucleotides not matched to a gene: 11. Written as DNA, the CDR3 is TGTGCCAGCAACCCAGCGGGACAGGGTTGGACTGAAGCTTTCTTT. Amino acid sequence: CASNPAGQGWTEAFF.

A few counts support this clone. This chain links TRBV19 with TRBJ1-2; perhaps TRBD1 as D (6 bases). Trimming removed 3 bases from V and 7 bases from J, with 18 bases in between. Germline V gives CDR1 LNHDA, CDR2 SQIVND (reference sequence). The CDR3 is 15 amino acids. CDR3 amino acids: CASSINPGAGVGYTF. The CDR3, as DNA: TGTGCCAGTAGTATCAACCCGGGGGCAGGGGTTGGCTACACCTTC.

V gene TRBV12-5 combines with J gene TRBJ2-1, with D perhaps TRBD1 (5 bases). Germline V lookup: CDR1 LGHNT, CDR2 FRNRAP. The CDR3 runs to 13 residues. V lost 6 bases to trimming and J lost 9 bases, with 15 bases between them. CDR3 nucleotides: TGTGCTAGTGGCCCTGTGGGGCTAAGTGAGCAGTTCTTC. Its protein product is CASGPVGLSEQFF.

The chain uses TRBV5-4 and TRBJ2-4; 7 nucleotides align to TRBD1. The CDR3 consists of 14 residues. V dropped 5 bases and J dropped 9; count of bases not matched to a gene: 11. Looked up from germline, CDR1 is SGHNT and CDR2 is YYREEE (reference sequence). For the CDR3, the DNA is TGTGCCAGCAGTACGGGACAGTCCCAGGGCATTCAGTACTTC. Translation gives CASSTGQSQGIQYF.

This chain uses TRBV6-4 with TRBJ2-3; a possible D gene is TRBD1 (6 bases). Trimming took 2 bases from V and 8 from J, leaving 11 bases between them. CDR1 and CDR2 from the germline V gene are MRHNA and SNTAGT. The CDR3 sequence is 13 residues long. Here the CDR3 reads CASSDTTGTTQYF. CDR3 sequence (DNA): TGTGCCAGCAGTGACACGACAGGCACTACGCAGTATTTT.

This rearrangement joins TRBV19 to TRBJ1-4; perhaps TRBD1 as D (5 bases). This CDR3 region has 15 residues. Germline CDR1 LNHDA, CDR2 SQIVND (reference sequence). V lost 1 base, J lost 2 bases, and 8 bases lay in between. The CDR3 nucleotides read TGTGCCAGTAGTATAGGGGGGAGCACTAATGAAAAACTGTTTTTT. Translation gives CASSIGGSTNEKLFF. Looking up the rest from reference TRBV19 and TRBJ1-4 gives the full variable domain: DGGITQSPKYLFRKEGQNVTLSCEQNLNHDAMYWYRQDPGQGLRLIYYSQIVNDFQKGDIAEGYSVSREKKESFPLTVTSAQKNPTAFYLCASSIGGSTNEKLFFGSGTQLSVL.

This sequence joins TRBV3-1 (or the pseudogene TRBV3-2) and TRBJ2-6, with D hard to call. The CDR3 spans 16 residues. Germline loops: CDR1 LGHDT, CDR2 YNNKEL (reference sequence). V was pared by 0 bases and J by 2 bases, with 8 bases between. The CDR3 coding sequence is TGTGCCAGCAGCCAAGATCTGGCGCCTGGGGCCAACGTCCTGACTTTC. Amino acid sequence: CASSQDLAPGANVLTF.

The chain is built from TRBV6-1 and TRBJ1-2, with 8 bases matching TRBD1. Germline lookup yields CDR1 MNHNS and CDR2 SASEGT. The CDR3 extends over 12 amino acids. The ends lost 3 bases at V and 10 bases at J; junction bases unmatched: 4. The CDR3 DNA is TGTGCCAGCAGTGACCAGGGGGCCTACTACACCTTC. This codes for CASSDQGAYYTF.

This clone came up once. This chain connects TRBV5-1 to TRBJ2-1; the D gene could be TRBD1 or TRBD2 (5 bases each). V lost 3 bases and J 12 bases, leaving 19 bases between the germline ends. This CDR3 contains 14 residues. Germline V gene sequence: CDR1 SGHRS, CDR2 YFSETQ. The CDR3 spells CASSWDGLPGVQFF. The DNA of the CDR3 is TGCGCCAGCAGCTGGGACGGACTTCCCGGGGTGCAGTTCTTC.

The chain joins TRBV5-4 to TRBJ2-2; TRBD2 aligns across 11 bases. Unmatched junction bases numbered 7, after V lost 1 base and J lost 5 bases. The CDR3 is 17 amino acids. Germline values: CDR1 SGHNT, CDR2 YYREEE (reference sequence). CDR3 nucleotides: TGTGCCAGCAGCTTGTCCGCTAGCGGGGGGTTAACCGGGGAGCTGTTTTTT. Its translation: CASSLSASGGLTGELFF.

This clone was counted between two and nine times. The chain uses TRBV5-5 and TRBJ1-5; 10 bases match TRBD1. This CDR3 contains 15 residues. Trimming removed 3 bases from V and 4 bases from J; junction bases left unmatched: 4. Germline CDR1 SGHKS, CDR2 YYEKEE (reference sequence). The CDR3 reads CASSSTGGDNQPQHF. The CDR3 DNA sequence: TGTGCCAGCAGCTCGACAGGGGGCGATAATCAGCCCCAGCATTTT.

This rearrangement joins TRBV29-1 to TRBJ2-7, with 8 bases that match TRBD2. Germline lookup yields CDR1 SQVTM and CDR2 ANQGSEA. V trimming: 7 bases; J trimming: 5 bases; junction bases outside the gene matches: 7. This CDR3 comprises 12 residues. The CDR3 DNA reads as TGCAGCGCCAGCCAAGCGGGGGACGAGCAGTACTTC. Its protein product is CSASQAGDEQYF.

The V call is TRBV13, the J call TRBJ1-1, with D hard to call. The germline V and J ends were trimmed by 5 bases and 1 base, with 14 bases remaining between them. The CDR3 totals 15 residues. Germline CDR1 reads PRHDT; CDR2 reads FYEKMQ (reference sequence). CDR3 sequence: CASSPRYLGNTEAFF. CDR3 DNA sequence: TGTGCCAGCAGCCCGCGTTACCTGGGGAACACTGAAGCTTTCTTT. Full variable domain (remainder filled in from reference TRBV13 and TRBJ1-1): AAGVIQSPRHLIKEKRETATLKCYPIPRHDTVYWYQQGPGQDPQFLISFYEKMQSDKGSIPDRFSAQQFSDYHSELNMSSLELGDSALYFCASSPRYLGNTEAFFGQGTRLTVV.

The CDR3 is CASVAPGRGVETQYF. CDR3 DNA: TGTGCCAGCGTCGCCCCCGGAAGGGGGGTAGAGACCCAGTACTTC. V is TRBV11-2 and J is TRBJ2-5; D is perhaps TRBD1 or TRBD2 (6 bases each). Germline loops: CDR1 SGHAT, CDR2 FQNNGV. The CDR3 has 15 residues. V was pared by 8 bases and J by 4 bases, with 20 bases between.

The V call is TRBV3-1 (or the pseudogene TRBV3-2), the J call TRBJ2-3; TRBD1 agrees at 8 bases. This CDR3 region has 15 residues. Germline CDR1 and CDR2: LGHDT and YNNKEL (reference sequence). Trimming cost V 4 bases and J 2 bases; bases outside gene matches: 5. The CDR3 DNA follows: TGTGCCAGCAGCCCTGGACAGGGACCCACAGATACGCAGTATTTT. This sequence encodes CASSPGQGPTDTQYF.

This chain connects TRBV6-1 to TRBJ2-7; D may match TRBD1 or TRBD2 (6 bases each). Between the trimmed V and J ends, which lost 2 bases and 4 bases, there was a span of 12 bases. This CDR3 has 14 residues. Germline lookup yields CDR1 MNHNS and CDR2 SASEGT. CDR3 loop: CASSERGTPYEQYF. The DNA of the CDR3 is TGTGCCAGCAGTGAAAGGGGGACTCCTTACGAGCAGTACTTC.

V is TRBV19 and J is TRBJ2-3; either TRBD1 or TRBD2 may supply D (5 bases each). The CDR3 spans 11 residues. Germline V gene sequence: CDR1 LNHDA, CDR2 SQIVND (reference sequence). Trimming took 4 bases from V and 10 from J, leaving 9 bases between them. This chain's CDR3 is CASSTQGAQYF. The CDR3 coding sequence is TGTGCCAGTAGTACCCAGGGAGCGCAGTATTTT.

A remark on this clone: The same CDR3 also results from other DNA sequences found in this sample. This chain joins TRBV5-1 and TRBJ1-5; D is undetermined. V was clipped by 0 bases and J by 5 bases, with 6 bases between them. The V gene's germline CDR1 is SGHRS and CDR2 YFSETQ. This CDR3 comprises 13 residues. CDR3 region: CASSLAADQPQHF. CDR3 in DNA: TGCGCCAGCAGCTTGGCCGCTGATCAGCCCCAGCATTTT.

This clone was detected only once. The V gene is TRBV3-1 (or the pseudogene TRBV3-2), the J gene TRBJ1-6; D is ambiguous. The V gene lost 1 base and the J gene lost 9 bases, with 13 bases spanning the gap. Germline CDR1 and CDR2: LGHDT and YNNKEL (reference sequence). The CDR3 runs 15 residues. CDR3 loop: CASSQAGGISSPLHF. For the CDR3, the DNA is TGTGCCAGCAGCCAAGCTGGCGGGATTAGTTCACCCCTCCACTTT.

V and J are TRBV30 and TRBJ2-7; 9 nucleotides agree with TRBD1. The length of the CDR3 is 15 residues. CDR1 and CDR2 (germline): GTSNPN, SVGIG (reference sequence). V shed 0 bases and J 4 bases; nucleotides not matched to a gene: 7. The CDR3, as DNA: TGTGCCTGGAGTGTCCCCACAGGGGGCCTGTACGAGCAGTACTTC. It is translated as CAWSVPTGGLYEQYF.

Points on this clone: The same CDR3 also results from other DNA sequences found in this sample. V gene TRBV6-5 combines with J gene TRBJ2-3; D possibly uses TRBD1 or TRBD2 (5 bases each). The V gene lost 5 bases and the J gene lost 5 bases, with 8 bases spanning the gap. Germline CDR1 and CDR2: MNHEY and SVGAGI. The CDR3 is made up of 12 amino acids. Written as DNA, the CDR3 is TGTGCCAGCAGTAGAGGGGAAGATACGCAGTATTTT. It is translated as CASSRGEDTQYF.